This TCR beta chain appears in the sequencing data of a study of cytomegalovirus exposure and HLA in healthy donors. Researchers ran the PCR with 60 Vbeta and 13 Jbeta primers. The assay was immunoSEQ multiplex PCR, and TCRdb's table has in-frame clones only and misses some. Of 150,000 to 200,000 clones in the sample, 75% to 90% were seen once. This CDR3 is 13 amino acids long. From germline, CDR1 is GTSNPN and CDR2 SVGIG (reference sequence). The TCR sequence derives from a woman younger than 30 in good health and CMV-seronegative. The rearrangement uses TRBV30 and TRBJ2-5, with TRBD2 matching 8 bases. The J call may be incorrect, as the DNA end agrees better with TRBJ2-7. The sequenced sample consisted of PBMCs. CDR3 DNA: TGTGCCTGGAGCGCCACTAGCGGCTACGAGCAGTACTTC. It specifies CAWSATSGYEQYF.